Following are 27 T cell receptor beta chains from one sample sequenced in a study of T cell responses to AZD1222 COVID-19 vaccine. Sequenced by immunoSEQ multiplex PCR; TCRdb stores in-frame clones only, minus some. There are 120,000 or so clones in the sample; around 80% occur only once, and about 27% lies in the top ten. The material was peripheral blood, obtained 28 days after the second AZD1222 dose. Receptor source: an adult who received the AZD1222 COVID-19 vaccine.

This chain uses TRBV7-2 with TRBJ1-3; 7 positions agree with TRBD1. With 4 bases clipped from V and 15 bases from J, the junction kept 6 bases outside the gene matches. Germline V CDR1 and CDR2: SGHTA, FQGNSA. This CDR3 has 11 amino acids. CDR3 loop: CASSSGQVEYF. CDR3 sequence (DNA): TGTGCCAGCAGCTCCGGACAGGTGGAATATTTT.

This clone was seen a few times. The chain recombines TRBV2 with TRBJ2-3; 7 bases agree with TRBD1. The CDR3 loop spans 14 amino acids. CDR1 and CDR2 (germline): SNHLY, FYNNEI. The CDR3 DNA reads TGTGTCGGATCGGGACAGCCGTCATCAGATACGCAGTATTTT. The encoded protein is CVGSGQPSSDTQYF. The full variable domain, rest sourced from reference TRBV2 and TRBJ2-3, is EPEVTQTPSHQVTQMGQEVILRCVPISNHLYFYWYRQILGQKVEFLVSFYNNEISEKSEIFDDQFSVERPDGSNFTLKIRSTKLEDSAMYFCVGSGQPSSDTQYFGPGTRLTVL.

CDR3 sequence (DNA): TGTGCCAGCAGGCCAGGACTAGCGGGGGGGTGGACAAGCCCCTCCTACAATGAGCAGTTCTTC. Its protein is CASRPGLAGGWTSPSYNEQFF. The chain recombines TRBV27 with TRBJ2-1; 15 bases are shared with TRBD2. There are 21 residues in the CDR3. CDR1 is MNHEY and CDR2 is SMNVEV in the germline V gene (reference sequence). J lost 0 bases, V lost 6 bases, and 15 bases had no gene match.

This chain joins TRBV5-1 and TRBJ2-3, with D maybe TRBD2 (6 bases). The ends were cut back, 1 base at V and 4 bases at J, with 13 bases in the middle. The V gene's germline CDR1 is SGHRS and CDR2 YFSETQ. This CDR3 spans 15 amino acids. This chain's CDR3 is CASSLLANSADTQYF. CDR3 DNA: TGCGCCAGCAGCTTGCTAGCGAATAGTGCAGATACGCAGTATTTT.

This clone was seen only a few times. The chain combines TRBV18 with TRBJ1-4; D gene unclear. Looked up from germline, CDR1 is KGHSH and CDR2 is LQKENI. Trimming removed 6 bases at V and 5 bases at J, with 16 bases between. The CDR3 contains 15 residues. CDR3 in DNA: TGTGCCAGCTCGTCCAATGGACGGAAAAATGAAAAACTGTTTTTT. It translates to CASSSNGRKNEKLFF.

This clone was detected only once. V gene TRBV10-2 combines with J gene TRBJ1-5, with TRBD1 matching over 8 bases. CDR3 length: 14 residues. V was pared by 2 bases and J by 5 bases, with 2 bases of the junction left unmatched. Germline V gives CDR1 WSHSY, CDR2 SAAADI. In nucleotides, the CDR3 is TGCGCCAGCAGTGAGGCAGGGGGCGATCAGCCCCAGCATTTT. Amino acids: CASSEAGGDQPQHF.

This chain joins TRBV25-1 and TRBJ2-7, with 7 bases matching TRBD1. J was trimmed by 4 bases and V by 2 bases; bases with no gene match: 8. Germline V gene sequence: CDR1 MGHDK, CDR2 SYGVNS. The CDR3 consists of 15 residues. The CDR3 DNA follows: TGTGCCAGCAGTGAAGGGAACAGGGGAGCGTACGAGCAGTACTTC. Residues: CASSEGNRGAYEQYF.

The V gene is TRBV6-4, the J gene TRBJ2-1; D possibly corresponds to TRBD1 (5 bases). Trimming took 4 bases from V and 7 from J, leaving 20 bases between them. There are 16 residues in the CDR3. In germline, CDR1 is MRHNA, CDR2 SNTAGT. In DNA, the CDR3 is TGTGCCAGCAGTGCGTTTTCGTTGGTATCAGGGAATGAGCAGTTCTTC. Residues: CASSAFSLVSGNEQFF.

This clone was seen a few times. The CDR3 reads CASSARRGLGTAGELFF. Here the CDR3 DNA reads TGTGCCAGCAGTGCCCGACGGGGACTAGGTACGGCCGGGGAGCTGTTTTTT. The V and J genes are TRBV25-1 and TRBJ2-2, with 8 bases lining up with TRBD2. Germline V gene lookup returns CDR1 MGHDK and CDR2 SYGVNS. V was clipped by 4 bases and J by 6 bases; unmatched bases: 13. The CDR3 covers 17 residues.

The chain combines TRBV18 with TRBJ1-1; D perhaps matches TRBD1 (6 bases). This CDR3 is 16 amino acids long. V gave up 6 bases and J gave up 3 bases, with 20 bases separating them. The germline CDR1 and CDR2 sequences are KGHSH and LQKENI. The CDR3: CASSQTGGKGDTEAFF. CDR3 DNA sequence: TGTGCCAGCTCCCAAACCGGGGGGAAGGGGGACACTGAAGCTTTCTTT.

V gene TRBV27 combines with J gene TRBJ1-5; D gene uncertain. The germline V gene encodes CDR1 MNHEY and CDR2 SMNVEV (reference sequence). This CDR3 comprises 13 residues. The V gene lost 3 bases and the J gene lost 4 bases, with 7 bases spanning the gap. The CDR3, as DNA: TGTGCCAGCAGTTTTCAGTGGAATCAGCCCCAGCATTTT. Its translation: CASSFQWNQPQHF.

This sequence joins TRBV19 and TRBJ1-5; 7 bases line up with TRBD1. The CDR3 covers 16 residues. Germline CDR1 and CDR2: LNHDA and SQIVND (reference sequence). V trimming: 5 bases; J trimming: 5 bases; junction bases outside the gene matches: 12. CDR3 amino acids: CASSPDLTGRYQPQHF. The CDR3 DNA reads TGTGCCAGTAGTCCCGACCTGACAGGGCGATATCAGCCCCAGCATTTT.

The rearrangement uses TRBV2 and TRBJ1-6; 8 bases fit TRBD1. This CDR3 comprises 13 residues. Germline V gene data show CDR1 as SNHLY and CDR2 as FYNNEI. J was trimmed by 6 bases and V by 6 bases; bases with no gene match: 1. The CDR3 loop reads CASRTGANSPLHF. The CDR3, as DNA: TGTGCCAGCAGGACAGGGGCTAATTCACCCCTCCACTTT.

CDR3 sequence (DNA): TGTGCCAGCAATTGGCCTAGCGGGGGGGCCGGGAATGAGCAGTTCTTC. Translated: CASNWPSGGAGNEQFF. V is TRBV6-6 and J is TRBJ2-1, with 12 bases aligning to TRBD2. The CDR3 length is 16 residues. Germline lookup yields CDR1 MNHNY and CDR2 SVGAGI (reference sequence). The ends lost 7 bases at V and 7 bases at J; junction bases unmatched: 11.

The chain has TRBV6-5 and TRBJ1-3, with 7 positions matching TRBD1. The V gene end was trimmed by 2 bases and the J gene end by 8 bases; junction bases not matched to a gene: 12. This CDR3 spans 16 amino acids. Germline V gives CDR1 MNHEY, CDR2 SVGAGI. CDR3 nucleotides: TGTGCCAGCAGTTACGGAAGGGGGCAGGGGGGAGACACCATATATTTT. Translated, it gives CASSYGRGQGGDTIYF.

CDR3 region: CASSLRDRPLGPQHF. The CDR3 coding sequence is TGTGCCAGCAGTTTAAGGGACAGGCCCCTAGGGCCCCAGCATTTT. V and J are TRBV28 and TRBJ1-5, with 8 bases identical to TRBD1. CDR1 and CDR2 (germline): MDHEN, SYDVKM. The trim removed 2 bases at V and 9 bases at J, leaving 9 bases unmatched. This CDR3 contains 15 residues. The complete variable domain, with remaining parts taken from reference TRBV28 and TRBJ1-5, reads DVKVTQSSRYLVKRTGEKVFLECVQDMDHENMFWYRQDPGLGLRLIYFSYDVKMKEKGDIPEGYSVSREKKERFSLILESASTNQTSMYLCASSLRDRPLGPQHFGDGTRLSIL.

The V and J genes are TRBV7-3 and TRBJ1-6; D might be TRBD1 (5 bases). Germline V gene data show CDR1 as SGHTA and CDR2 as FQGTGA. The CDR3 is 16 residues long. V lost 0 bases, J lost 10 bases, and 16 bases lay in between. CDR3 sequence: CASSLTGGQVGSPLHF. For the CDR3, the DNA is TGTGCCAGCAGCTTAACGGGGGGTCAGGTTGGATCACCCCTCCACTTT.

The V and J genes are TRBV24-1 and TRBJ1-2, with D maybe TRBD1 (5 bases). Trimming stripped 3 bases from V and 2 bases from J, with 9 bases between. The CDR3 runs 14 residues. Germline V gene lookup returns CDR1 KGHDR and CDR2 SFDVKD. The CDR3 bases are TGTGCCACCAGTGATCCTGCAGGGAACTATGGCTACACCTTC. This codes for CATSDPAGNYGYTF.

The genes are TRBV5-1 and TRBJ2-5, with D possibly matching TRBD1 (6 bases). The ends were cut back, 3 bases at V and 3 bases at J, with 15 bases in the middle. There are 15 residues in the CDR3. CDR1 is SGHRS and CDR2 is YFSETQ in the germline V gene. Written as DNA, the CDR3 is TGCGCCAGCAGCTCGGCCCCGACAGGAAAAGAGACCCAGTACTTC. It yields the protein CASSSAPTGKETQYF.

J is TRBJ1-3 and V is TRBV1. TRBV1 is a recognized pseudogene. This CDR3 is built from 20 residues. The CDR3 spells CTSSQSRISKRPFSGNTIYF. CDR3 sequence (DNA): TGCACCAGCAGCCAATCCCGCATCTCCAAAAGGCCTTTCTCTGGAAACACCATATATTTT.

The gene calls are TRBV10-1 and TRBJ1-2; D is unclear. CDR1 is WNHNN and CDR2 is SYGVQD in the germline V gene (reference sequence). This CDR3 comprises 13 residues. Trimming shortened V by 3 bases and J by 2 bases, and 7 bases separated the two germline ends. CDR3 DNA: TGCGCCAGCAGTGATCAACCCAACTATGGCTACACCTTC. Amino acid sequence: CASSDQPNYGYTF.

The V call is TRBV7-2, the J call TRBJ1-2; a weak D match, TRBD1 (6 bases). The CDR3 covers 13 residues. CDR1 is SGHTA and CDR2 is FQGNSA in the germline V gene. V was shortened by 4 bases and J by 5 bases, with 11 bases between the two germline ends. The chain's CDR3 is CASSSRQAYGYTF. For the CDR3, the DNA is TGTGCCAGCAGCTCAAGACAGGCATATGGCTACACCTTC.

In DNA, the CDR3 is TGTGCCAGCAGTAGGGACAGGGATAACACCGGGGAGCTGTTTTTT. As protein: CASSRDRDNTGELFF. The V and J genes are TRBV7-3 and TRBJ2-2; TRBD1 matches at 9 bases. The CDR3 is made up of 15 amino acids. Unmatched junction bases numbered 4, after V lost 6 bases and J lost 2 bases. The germline V gene has CDR1 SGHTA and CDR2 FQGTGA.

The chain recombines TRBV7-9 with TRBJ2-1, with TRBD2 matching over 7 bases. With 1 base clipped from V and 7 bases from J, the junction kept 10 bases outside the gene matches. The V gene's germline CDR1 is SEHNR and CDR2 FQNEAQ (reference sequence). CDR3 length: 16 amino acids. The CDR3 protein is CASSLGGGTANNEQFF. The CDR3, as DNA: TGTGCCAGCAGCTTAGGCGGGGGTACGGCTAATAATGAGCAGTTCTTC.

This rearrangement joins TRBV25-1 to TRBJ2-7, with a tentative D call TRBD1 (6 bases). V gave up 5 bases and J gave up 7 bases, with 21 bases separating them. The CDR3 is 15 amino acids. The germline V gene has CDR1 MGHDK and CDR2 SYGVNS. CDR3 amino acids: CASSNPTGDIGEQYF. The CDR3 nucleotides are TGTGCCAGCAGTAACCCGACAGGAGACATAGGGGAGCAGTACTTC.

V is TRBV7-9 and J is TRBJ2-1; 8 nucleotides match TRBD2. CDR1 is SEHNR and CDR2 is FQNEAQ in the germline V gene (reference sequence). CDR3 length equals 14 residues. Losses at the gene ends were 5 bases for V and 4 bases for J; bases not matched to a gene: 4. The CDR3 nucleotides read TGTGCCAGCAGCCTATCGGGGGGGTACAATGAGCAGTTCTTC. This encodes CASSLSGGYNEQFF.

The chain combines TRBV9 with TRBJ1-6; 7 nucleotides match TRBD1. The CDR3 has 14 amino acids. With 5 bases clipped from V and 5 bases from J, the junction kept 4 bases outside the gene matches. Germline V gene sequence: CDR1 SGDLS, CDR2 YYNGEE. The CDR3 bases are TGTGCCAGCAGAAAGGGGACAGATAATTCACCCCTCCACTTT. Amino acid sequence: CASRKGTDNSPLHF.